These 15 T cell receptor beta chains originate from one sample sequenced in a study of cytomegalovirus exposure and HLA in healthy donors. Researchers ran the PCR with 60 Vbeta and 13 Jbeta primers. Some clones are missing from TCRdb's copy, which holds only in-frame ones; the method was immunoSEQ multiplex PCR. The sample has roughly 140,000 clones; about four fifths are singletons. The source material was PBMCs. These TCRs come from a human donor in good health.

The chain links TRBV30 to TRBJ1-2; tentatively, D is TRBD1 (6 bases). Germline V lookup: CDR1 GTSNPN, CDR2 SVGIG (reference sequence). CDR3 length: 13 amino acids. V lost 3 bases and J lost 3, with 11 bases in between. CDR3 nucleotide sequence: TGTGCCTGGAGGAAGCAGGGGTACTATGGCTACACCTTC. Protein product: CAWRKQGYYGYTF.

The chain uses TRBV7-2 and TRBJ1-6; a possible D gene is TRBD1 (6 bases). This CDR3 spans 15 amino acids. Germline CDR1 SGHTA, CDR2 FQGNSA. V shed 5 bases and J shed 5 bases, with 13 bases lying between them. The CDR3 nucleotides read TGTGCCAGCAGCCCAGGGGCAGGCGATAATTCACCCCTCCACTTT. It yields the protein CASSPGAGDNSPLHF.

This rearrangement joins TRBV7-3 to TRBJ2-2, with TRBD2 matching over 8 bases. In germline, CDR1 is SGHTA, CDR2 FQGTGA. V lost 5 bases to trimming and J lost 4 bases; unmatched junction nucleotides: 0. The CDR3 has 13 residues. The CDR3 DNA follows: TGTGCCAGCAGCGGGACTAGCACCGGGGAGCTGTTTTTT. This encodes CASSGTSTGELFF. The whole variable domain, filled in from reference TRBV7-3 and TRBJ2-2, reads GAGVSQTPSNKVTEKGKYVELRCDPISGHTALYWYRQSLGQGPEFLIYFQGTGAADDSGLPNDRFFAVRPEGSVSTLKIQRTERGDSAVYLCASSGTSTGELFFGEGSRLTVL.

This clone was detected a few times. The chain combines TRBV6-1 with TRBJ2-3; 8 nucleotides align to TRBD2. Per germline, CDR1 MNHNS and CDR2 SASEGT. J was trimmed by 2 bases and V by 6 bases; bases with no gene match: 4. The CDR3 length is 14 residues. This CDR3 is CASSVSGVTDTQYF. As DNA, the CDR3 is TGTGCCAGCAGCGTTAGCGGGGTCACAGATACGCAGTATTTT.

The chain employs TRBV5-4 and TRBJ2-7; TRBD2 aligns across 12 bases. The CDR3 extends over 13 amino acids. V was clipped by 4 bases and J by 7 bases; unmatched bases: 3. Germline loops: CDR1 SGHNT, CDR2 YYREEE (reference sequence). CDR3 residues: CASSGGLAGEQYF. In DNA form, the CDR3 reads TGTGCCAGCAGCGGCGGACTAGCGGGGGAGCAGTACTTC.

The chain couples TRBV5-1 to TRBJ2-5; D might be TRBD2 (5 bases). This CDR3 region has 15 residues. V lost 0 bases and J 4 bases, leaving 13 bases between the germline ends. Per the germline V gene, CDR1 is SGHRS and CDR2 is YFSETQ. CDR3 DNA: TGCGCCAGCAGCTTGGCCGACGGCAGCGGAGAGACCCAGTACTTC. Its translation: CASSLADGSGETQYF.

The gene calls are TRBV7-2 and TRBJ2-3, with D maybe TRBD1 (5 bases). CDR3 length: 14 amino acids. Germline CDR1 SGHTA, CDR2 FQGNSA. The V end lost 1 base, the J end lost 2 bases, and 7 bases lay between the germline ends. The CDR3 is CASSLGQITDTQYF. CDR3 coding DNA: TGTGCCAGCAGCTTAGGACAGATCACAGATACGCAGTATTTT.

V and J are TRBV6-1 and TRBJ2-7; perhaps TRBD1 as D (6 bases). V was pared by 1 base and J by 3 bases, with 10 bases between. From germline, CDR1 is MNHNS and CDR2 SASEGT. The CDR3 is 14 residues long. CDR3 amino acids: CASSEVQGDYEQYF. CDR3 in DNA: TGTGCCAGCAGTGAAGTACAGGGAGACTACGAGCAGTACTTC.

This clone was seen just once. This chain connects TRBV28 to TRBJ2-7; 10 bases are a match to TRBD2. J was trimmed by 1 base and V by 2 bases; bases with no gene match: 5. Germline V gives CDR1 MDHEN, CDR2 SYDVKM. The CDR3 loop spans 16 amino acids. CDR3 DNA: TGTGCCAGCAGTTTAGATGGACTAGCGGCTTCCTACGAGCAGTACTTC. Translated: CASSLDGLAASYEQYF.

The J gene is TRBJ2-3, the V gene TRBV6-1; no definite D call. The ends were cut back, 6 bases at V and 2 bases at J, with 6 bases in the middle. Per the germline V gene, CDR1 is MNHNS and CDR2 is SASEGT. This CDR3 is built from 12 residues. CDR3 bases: TGTGCCAGCAGGTCTCCCACAGATACGCAGTATTTT. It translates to CASRSPTDTQYF.

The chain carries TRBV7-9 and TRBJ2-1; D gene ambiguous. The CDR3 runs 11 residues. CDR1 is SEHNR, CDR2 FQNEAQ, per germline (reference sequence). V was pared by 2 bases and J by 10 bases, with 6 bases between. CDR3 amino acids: CASSLIGEQFF. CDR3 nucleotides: TGTGCCAGCAGCTTAATTGGCGAGCAGTTCTTC.

The CDR3 nucleotides read TGTGCCAGCAGTTACCCGCGGGGTAGTGGGCTCTACGAGCAGTACTTC. It specifies CASSYPRGSGLYEQYF. The V gene is TRBV6-6, the J gene TRBJ2-7, with D possibly TRBD2 on 6 matching bases. V lost 2 bases and J lost 3, with 17 bases in between. Per germline, CDR1 MNHNY and CDR2 SVGAGI (reference sequence). This CDR3 contains 16 residues.

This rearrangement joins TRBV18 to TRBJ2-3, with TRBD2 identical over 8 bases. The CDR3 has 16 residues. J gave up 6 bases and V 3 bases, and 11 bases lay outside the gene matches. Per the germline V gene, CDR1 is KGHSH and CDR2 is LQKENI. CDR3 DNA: TGTGCCAGCTCACCGCTGACCGGGACTAGTCGGGATACGCAGTATTTT. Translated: CASSPLTGTSRDTQYF. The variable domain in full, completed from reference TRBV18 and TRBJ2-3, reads NAGVMQNPRHLVRRRGQEARLRCSPMKGHSHVYWYRQLPEEGLKFMVYLQKENIIDESGMPKERFSAEFPKEGPSILRIQQVVRGDSAAYFCASSPLTGTSRDTQYFGPGTRLTVL.

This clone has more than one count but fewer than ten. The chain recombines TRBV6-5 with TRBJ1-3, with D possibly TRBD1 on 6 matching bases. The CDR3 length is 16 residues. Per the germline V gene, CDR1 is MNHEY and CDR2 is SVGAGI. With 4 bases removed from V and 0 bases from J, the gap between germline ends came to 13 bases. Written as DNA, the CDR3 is TGTGCCAGCAGTTCGACAGGAGCCTCCTCTGGAAACACCATATATTTT. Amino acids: CASSSTGASSGNTIYF.

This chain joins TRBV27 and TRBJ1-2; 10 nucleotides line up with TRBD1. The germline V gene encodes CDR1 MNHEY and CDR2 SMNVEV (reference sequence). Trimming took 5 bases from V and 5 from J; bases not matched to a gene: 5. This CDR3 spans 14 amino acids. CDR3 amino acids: CASSHGTGVYGYTF. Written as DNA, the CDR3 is TGTGCCAGCAGTCACGGGACAGGGGTGTATGGCTACACCTTC.